The rows below give T cell receptor beta chains drawn from one sample of a study of T cell responses to AZD1222 COVID-19 vaccine. Generated by immunoSEQ multiplex PCR, the TCRdb table keeps only in-frame clones and is missing some. The data contain 90,000 to 100,000 clones, 75% to 90% of them singletons. The sample here was peripheral blood, taken 28 days after the second AZD1222 dose. These receptors originate from an adult who received the AZD1222 COVID-19 vaccine. CDR3s include the opening cysteine and the closing phenylalanine or tryptophan. Fields, in order: J gene, V gene, clone size, D gene, CDR3 DNA, CDR3 protein. D genes are given only for firm matches. Expanded clones get a size class; other rows say once, few or many, or leave the size out.

j_gene: TRBJ1-2; v_gene: TRBV2; abundance: -; d_gene: -; CDR3nt: TGTGCCAGCAGTGGGGCTAGGACAGTCTATGGCTACACCTTC; CDR3aa: CASSGARTVYGYTF
j_gene: TRBJ1-3; v_gene: TRBV3-1/TRBV3-2; abundance: once; d_gene: -; CDR3nt: TGTGCCAGCAGCCCCGGGACTGATGGAAACACCATATATTTT; CDR3aa: CASSPGTDGNTIYF
j_gene: TRBJ2-3; v_gene: TRBV19; abundance: -; d_gene: -; CDR3nt: TGTGCCAGTAGTGCGATGGAGCTTTTCGAAGAGCAGTATTTT; CDR3aa: CASSAMELFEEQYF
j_gene: TRBJ2-7; v_gene: TRBV7-2; abundance: few; d_gene: TRBD2; CDR3nt: TGTGCCAGCAGCTGGCGGGAGGGGAGCCACGAGCAGTACTTC; CDR3aa: CASSWREGSHEQYF
j_gene: TRBJ2-7; v_gene: TRBV10-3; abundance: -; d_gene: -; CDR3nt: TGTGCCATCAGTGACCTCCAAACTAGCTTTAACGAGCAGTACTTC; CDR3aa: CAISDLQTSFNEQYF
j_gene: TRBJ1-2; v_gene: TRBV6-5; abundance: -; d_gene: -; CDR3nt: TGTTCAACAGGGAACTATGGCTACACCTTC; CDR3aa: CSTGNYGYTF
j_gene: TRBJ1-6; v_gene: TRBV5-1; abundance: -; d_gene: -; CDR3nt: TGCGCCAGCAGGGAAAGTTCGGACTATAATTCACCCCTCCACTTT; CDR3aa: CASRESSDYNSPLHF
j_gene: TRBJ1-2; v_gene: TRBV5-6; abundance: -; d_gene: -; CDR3nt: TGTGCCAGCAGCTTGGTAACAGGTGAATACTATGGCTACACCTTC; CDR3aa: CASSLVTGEYYGYTF
j_gene: TRBJ1-1; v_gene: TRBV19; abundance: -; d_gene: -; CDR3nt: TGTGCCAGTAGTCTTGGGAGGGGCAAGAACACTGAAGCTTTCTTT; CDR3aa: CASSLGRGKNTEAFF
j_gene: TRBJ1-3; v_gene: TRBV6-1; abundance: -; d_gene: -; CDR3nt: TGTGCCAGCAGTTGGGCCAGGGAAGACACCATATATTTT; CDR3aa: CASSWAREDTIYF
j_gene: TRBJ2-5; v_gene: TRBV6-5; abundance: -; d_gene: TRBD2; CDR3nt: TGTGCCAGCAGTACCCGGGGGAGGGTAGGTGAGACCCAGTACTTC; CDR3aa: CASSTRGRVGETQYF
j_gene: TRBJ1-2; v_gene: TRBV7-2; abundance: -; d_gene: -; CDR3nt: TGTGCCAGCAGCGGTTTGTGGGGGCGCGGCTATGGCTACACCTTC; CDR3aa: CASSGLWGRGYGYTF
j_gene: TRBJ2-2; v_gene: TRBV13; abundance: -; d_gene: TRBD1; CDR3nt: TGTGCCAGCAGCTTAGAGACAGGGGGAGGCCGGGAGCTGTTTTTT; CDR3aa: CASSLETGGGRELFF
j_gene: TRBJ1-5; v_gene: TRBV6-5; abundance: -; d_gene: TRBD1; CDR3nt: TGTGCCAGCAGTAACGACAGGGCCCAGCCCCAGCATTTT; CDR3aa: CASSNDRAQPQHF
j_gene: TRBJ2-2; v_gene: TRBV19; abundance: -; d_gene: -; CDR3nt: TGTGCCAGTAGACCACCCCACATCGGGGAGCTGTTTTTT; CDR3aa: CASRPPHIGELFF
j_gene: TRBJ2-5; v_gene: TRBV5-4; abundance: -; d_gene: TRBD1; CDR3nt: TGTGCCAGCAGCTTGAGACAGGGAGAGACCCAGTACTTC; CDR3aa: CASSLRQGETQYF
j_gene: TRBJ2-7; v_gene: TRBV25-1; abundance: -; d_gene: TRBD1; CDR3nt: TGTGCCAACCAAAAAACGGGACAGGGTCCCTCCTACGAGCAGTACTTC; CDR3aa: CANQKTGQGPSYEQYF
j_gene: TRBJ2-3; v_gene: TRBV5-1; abundance: -; d_gene: TRBD1; CDR3nt: TGCGCCAGCAGCTTGGTGCCGGGCAGGGGGAATACGCAGTATTTT; CDR3aa: CASSLVPGRGNTQYF
j_gene: TRBJ2-7; v_gene: TRBV11-1; abundance: few; d_gene: TRBD2; CDR3nt: TGTGCCAGCAGCACAACTAGCGCGGGCTCCTACGAGCAGTACTTC; CDR3aa: CASSTTSAGSYEQYF
j_gene: TRBJ2-7; v_gene: TRBV12-3/TRBV12-4; abundance: -; d_gene: -; CDR3nt: TGTGCCAGCAGTTTAGACAGACCCTACGAGCAGTACTTC; CDR3aa: CASSLDRPYEQYF
j_gene: TRBJ1-3; v_gene: TRBV18; abundance: -; d_gene: -; CDR3nt: TGTGCCAGCTCACCACCGGTACAGCCGTCCTCTGGAAACACCATATATTTT; CDR3aa: CASSPPVQPSSGNTIYF
j_gene: TRBJ2-1; v_gene: TRBV27; abundance: once; d_gene: -; CDR3nt: TGTGCCAGCAGTTTTGGGGCCAGAGGGACTCTCCTCCTCTCCTACAATGAGCAGTTCTTC; CDR3aa: CASSFGARGTLLLSYNEQFF